Presented here are 7 T cell receptor beta chains from one specimen sequenced in a study of blood T cells in healthy people across ages. Next came a second PCR, run for about 7 to 12 cycles, which used a sample-barcoded 5' primer along with a J-beta primer mix. TCRdb re-derived calls from the 5' RACE reads in MiXCR, one entry per CDR3 protein. The table lists around 1.5 million distinct CDR3 sequences, about 31% of them singletons. Sequencing input: blood. All receptors derive from a woman younger than 45 in good health.

Points on this clonotype: The junction departs from germline at one end; a sequencing error may be responsible. The CDR3: CSAGDLAETQYF. Written as DNA, the CDR3 is TGCAGTGCTGGAGATCTGGCGGAAACGCAGTATTTT. V usage is TRBV20-1 and J usage is TRBJ2-3; unclear D gene. The CDR3 is 12 residues long. Per germline, CDR1 DFQATT and CDR2 SNEGSKA (reference sequence).

This clonotype was recorded a few times. One base away lies a much larger clone, so this may be a sequencing read error. The rearrangement uses TRBV28 and TRBJ2-7; weak D call: TRBD2 (6 bases). The CDR3 runs to 14 residues. V lost 6 bases to trimming and J lost 0 bases, with 12 bases between them. Germline lookup yields CDR1 MDHEN and CDR2 SYDVKM. DNA for the CDR3: TGTGCCAGCAGCGTAGCGGAGGACTCCTACGAGCAGTACTTC. Protein product: CASSVAEDSYEQYF. The entire variable domain, with the rest obtained from reference TRBV28 and TRBJ2-7, is as follows: DVKVTQSSRYLVKRTGEKVFLECVQDMDHENMFWYRQDPGLGLRLIYFSYDVKMKEKGDIPEGYSVSREKKERFSLILESASTNQTSMYLCASSVAEDSYEQYFGPGTRLTVT.

The chain links TRBV28 to TRBJ1-4, with 8 bases aligning to TRBD1. Germline CDR1 reads MDHEN; CDR2 reads SYDVKM. The CDR3 is 13 amino acids. The V and J ends lost 8 bases and 4 bases, in that order; junction bases with no gene match: 3. CDR3 DNA sequence: TGTGCCAGCCGGGACAGGAGTAATGAAAAACTGTTTTTT. Amino acids: CASRDRSNEKLFF.

This sequence joins TRBV9 and TRBJ2-3, with a tentative D call TRBD1 (5 bases). The germline V gene encodes CDR1 SGDLS and CDR2 YYNGEE. V was clipped by 0 bases and J by 0 bases, with 11 bases between them. There are 16 residues in the CDR3. CDR3 sequence: CASSVGTSPSTDTQYF. CDR3 coding DNA: TGTGCCAGCAGCGTAGGGACAAGCCCTAGCACAGATACGCAGTATTTT.

There are a few counts of this clonotype. This chain joins TRBV27 and TRBJ2-5; 10 bases match TRBD2. With 3 bases clipped from V and 4 bases from J, the junction kept 8 bases outside the gene matches. CDR1 is MNHEY and CDR2 is SMNVEV in the germline V gene (reference sequence). The CDR3 totals 16 residues. The CDR3 protein is CASSFPSGGPRETQYF. The CDR3 nucleotides read TGTGCCAGCAGTTTCCCTAGCGGGGGCCCCCGAGAGACCCAGTACTTC.

The V and J genes are TRBV7-2 and TRBJ2-4, with 12 bases aligning to TRBD1. The last part of the DNA fits TRBJ2-7 better; the J call may be wrong. Germline CDR1 SGHTA, CDR2 FQGNSA. The CDR3 sequence is 16 residues long. In nucleotides, the CDR3 is TGTGCCAGCCGCCCCACCTGGGGACAGGGGGCTTACGAGCAGTACTTC. It is translated as CASRPTWGQGAYEQYF.

Notes on this clonotype: A much larger clone lies a single base off, so this may be a read error. This chain links TRBV29-1 with TRBJ2-7, with D hard to call. V lost 3 bases, J lost 2 bases, and 11 bases lay in between. Germline V gene data show CDR1 as SQVTM and CDR2 as ANQGSEA. This CDR3 spans 13 amino acids. CDR3 loop: CSVETKGTYEQYF. The CDR3 DNA reads as TGCAGCGTTGAGACGAAGGGCACCTACGAGCAGTACTTC.